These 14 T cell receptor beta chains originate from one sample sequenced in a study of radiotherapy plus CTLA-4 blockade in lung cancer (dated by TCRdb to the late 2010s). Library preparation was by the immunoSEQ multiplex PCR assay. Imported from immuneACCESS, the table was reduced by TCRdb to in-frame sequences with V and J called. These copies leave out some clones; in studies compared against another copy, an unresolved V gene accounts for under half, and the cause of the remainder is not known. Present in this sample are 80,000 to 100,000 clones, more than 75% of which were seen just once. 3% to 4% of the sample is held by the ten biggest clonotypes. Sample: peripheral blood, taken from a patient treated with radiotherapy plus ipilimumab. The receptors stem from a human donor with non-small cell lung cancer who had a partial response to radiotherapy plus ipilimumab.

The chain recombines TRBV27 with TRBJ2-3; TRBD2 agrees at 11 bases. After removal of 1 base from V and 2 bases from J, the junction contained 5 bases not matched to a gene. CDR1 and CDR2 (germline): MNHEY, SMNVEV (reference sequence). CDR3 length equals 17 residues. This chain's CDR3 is CASSLFQLAGVTDTQYF. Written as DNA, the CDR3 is TGTGCCAGCAGTTTATTTCAACTAGCGGGAGTCACAGATACGCAGTATTTT.

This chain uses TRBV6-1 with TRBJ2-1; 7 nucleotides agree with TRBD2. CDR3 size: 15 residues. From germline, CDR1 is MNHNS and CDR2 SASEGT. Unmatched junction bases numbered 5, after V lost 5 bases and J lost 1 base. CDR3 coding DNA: TGTGCCAGCAGTCCAGGACTAGATTCCTACAATGAGCAGTTCTTC. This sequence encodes CASSPGLDSYNEQFF.

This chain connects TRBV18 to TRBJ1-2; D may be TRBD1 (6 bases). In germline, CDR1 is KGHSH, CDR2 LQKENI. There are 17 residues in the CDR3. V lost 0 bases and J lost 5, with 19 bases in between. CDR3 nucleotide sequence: TGTGCCAGCTCACCACCGTTTAACAGGGTCCCTACTTATGGCTACACCTTC. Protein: CASSPPFNRVPTYGYTF.

The CDR3 DNA reads TGCGCCAGCAGCCCAGCCAGGGCGCTGAACACTGAAGCTTTCTTT. Translation: CASSPARALNTEAFF. The chain is built from TRBV4-1 and TRBJ1-1; maybe TRBD1 (5 bases). V lost 4 bases and J lost 0, with 12 bases in between. This CDR3 comprises 15 residues. Germline V gene lookup returns CDR1 MGHRA and CDR2 YSYEKL.

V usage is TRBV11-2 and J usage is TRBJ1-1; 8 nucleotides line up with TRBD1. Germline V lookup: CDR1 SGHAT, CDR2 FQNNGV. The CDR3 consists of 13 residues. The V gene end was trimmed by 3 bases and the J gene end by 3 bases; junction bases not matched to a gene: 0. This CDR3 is CASSLDRDTEAFF. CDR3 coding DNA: TGTGCCAGCAGCTTGGACAGGGACACTGAAGCTTTCTTT.

The CDR3 coding sequence is TGTGCCAGCAGACCCGGGACAGGGGGCCAGCCCCAGCATTTT. Translation: CASRPGTGGQPQHF. The chain links TRBV28 to TRBJ1-5; 12 nucleotides line up with TRBD1. V lost 6 bases to trimming and J lost 7 bases; unmatched junction nucleotides: 4. Germline loops: CDR1 MDHEN, CDR2 SYDVKM. The CDR3 covers 14 residues.

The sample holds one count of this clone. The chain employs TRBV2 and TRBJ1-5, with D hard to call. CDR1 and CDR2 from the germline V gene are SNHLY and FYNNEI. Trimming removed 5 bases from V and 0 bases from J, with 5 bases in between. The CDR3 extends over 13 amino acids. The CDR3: CASSRDSNQPQHF. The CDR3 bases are TGTGCCAGCAGTCGGGATAGCAATCAGCCCCAGCATTTT.

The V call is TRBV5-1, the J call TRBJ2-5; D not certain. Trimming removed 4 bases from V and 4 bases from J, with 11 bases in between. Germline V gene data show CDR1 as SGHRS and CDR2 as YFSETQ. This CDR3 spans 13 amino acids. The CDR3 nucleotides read TGCGCCAGCAGCCCCTCCCCCGGAGAGACCCAGTACTTC. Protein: CASSPSPGETQYF. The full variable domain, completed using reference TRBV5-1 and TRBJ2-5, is KAGVTQTPRYLIKTRGQQVTLSCSPISGHRSVSWYQQTPGQGLQFLFEYFSETQRNKGNFPGRFSGRQFSNSRSEMNVSTLELGDSALYLCASSPSPGETQYFGPGTRLLVL.

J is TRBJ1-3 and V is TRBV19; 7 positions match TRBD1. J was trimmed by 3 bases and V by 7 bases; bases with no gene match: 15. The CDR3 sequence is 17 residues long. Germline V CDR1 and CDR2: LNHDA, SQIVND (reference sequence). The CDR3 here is CASTPGSGQAGGNTIYF. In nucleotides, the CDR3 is TGTGCCAGTACCCCCGGCAGCGGACAGGCGGGTGGAAACACCATATATTTT.

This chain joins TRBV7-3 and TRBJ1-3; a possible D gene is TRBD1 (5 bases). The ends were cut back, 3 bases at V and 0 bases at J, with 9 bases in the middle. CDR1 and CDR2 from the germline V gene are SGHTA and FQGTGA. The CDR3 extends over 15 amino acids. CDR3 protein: CASSLGPNSGNTIYF. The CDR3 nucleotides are TGTGCCAGCAGCTTGGGGCCTAACTCTGGAAACACCATATATTTT.

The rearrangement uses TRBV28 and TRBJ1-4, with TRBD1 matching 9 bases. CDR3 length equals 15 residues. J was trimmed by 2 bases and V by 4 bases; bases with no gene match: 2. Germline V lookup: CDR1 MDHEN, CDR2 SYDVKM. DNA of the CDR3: TGTGCCAGCAGTTGGGACAGGGTTACTAATGAAAAACTGTTTTTT. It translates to CASSWDRVTNEKLFF.

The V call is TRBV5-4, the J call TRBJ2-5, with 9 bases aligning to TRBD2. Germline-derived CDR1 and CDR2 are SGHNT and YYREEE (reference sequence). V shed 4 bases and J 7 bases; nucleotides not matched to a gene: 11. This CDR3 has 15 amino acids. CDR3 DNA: TGTGCCAGCAGCGGGGGGGCGGGAGGGGTCGGGACCCAGTACTTC. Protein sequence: CASSGGAGGVGTQYF.

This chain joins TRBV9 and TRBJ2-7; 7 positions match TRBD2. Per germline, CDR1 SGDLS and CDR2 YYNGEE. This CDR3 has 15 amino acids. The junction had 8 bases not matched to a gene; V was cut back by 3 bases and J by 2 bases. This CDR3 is CASSGASGNAYEQYF. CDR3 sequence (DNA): TGTGCCAGCAGCGGAGCTAGCGGTAACGCCTACGAGCAGTACTTC.

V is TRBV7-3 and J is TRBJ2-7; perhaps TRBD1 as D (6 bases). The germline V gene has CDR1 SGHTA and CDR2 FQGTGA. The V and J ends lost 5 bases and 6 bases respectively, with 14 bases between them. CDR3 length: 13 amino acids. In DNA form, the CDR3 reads TGTGCCAGCAGCCCCCCCGGACAGCCCGAGCAGTACTTC. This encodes CASSPPGQPEQYF.